The rows below give T cell receptor beta chains drawn from one sample of a study of T cell responses to AZD1222 COVID-19 vaccine. Sequenced by immunoSEQ multiplex PCR; TCRdb stores in-frame clones only, minus some. Altogether some 150,000 clones are present, about 89% being singletons, with the ten largest covering approximately 1.6%. Sample: peripheral blood, taken on day 0 of AZD1222 vaccination. The receptors were gathered from an adult in good health. Both conserved end residues are part of each CDR3. Fields, in order: J gene, clone size, V gene, D gene, CDR3 DNA, CDR3 protein. D genes are given only for firm matches. The size of a clone is reported for some rows only, either as once, few or many, or as a class for expanded clones.

TRBJ1-4 . TRBV11-2 . TGTGCCAGCAGCCCAGGGTCGGGAAAACTGTTTTTT CASSPGSGKLFF
TRBJ2-7 . TRBV5-1 . TGCGCCAGCAGCTCCTCTCCTGGAGGGACTGATCAGTACTTC CASSSSPGGTDQYF
TRBJ2-3 once TRBV11-2 . TGTGCCAGCACCCCAGGGGATACGCAGTATTTT CASTPGDTQYF
TRBJ2-7 . TRBV4-3 . TGCGCCAGCAGCCAAGGGACTACGTACGAGCAGTACTTC CASSQGTTYEQYF
TRBJ2-1 . TRBV30 . TGTGCCTGGAGTGTAGGGCGGGAGCAGTTCTTC CAWSVGREQFF
TRBJ2-4 . TRBV5-1 TRBD1 TGCGCCAGCAGCCCTGCAGGGGGCTCGGTCAAAAACATTCAGTACTTC CASSPAGGSVKNIQYF
TRBJ1-1 . TRBV5-4 TRBD1 TGTGCCAGCAGCTATTCTGTGTCCAGGGGGCAATTCTTT CASSYSVSRGQFF
TRBJ1-5 . TRBV28 . TGTGCCAGCAGTACGCGTCAGCGGCCCCAGCATTTT CASSTRQRPQHF
TRBJ2-5 . TRBV15 TRBD2 TGTGCCACCAGCCGACTAGCGGAGGCCCAAGAGACCCAGTACTTC CATSRLAEAQETQYF
TRBJ1-1 . TRBV4-3 TRBD1 TGCGCCAGCAGCCAAGCGGGACAGGGGGCGCGGGAAGCTTTCTTT CASSQAGQGAREAFF
TRBJ2-5 . TRBV28 . TGTGCCAGCAGTTCTCTATCGGGCCGAGAGACCCAGTACTTC CASSSLSGRETQYF
TRBJ1-5 . TRBV25-1 TRBD1 TGTGCCAGCAGTACGGGACAGGGAGATCAGCCCCAGCATTTT CASSTGQGDQPQHF
TRBJ2-3 few TRBV18 TRBD1 TGTGCCAGCTCACGGGCCGGGACAGGGACCACAGATACGCAGTATTTT CASSRAGTGTTDTQYF
TRBJ2-2 . TRBV2 . TGTGCCAGCAGTATAGGGCTTCAGGGGAACACCGGGGAGCTGTTTTTT CASSIGLQGNTGELFF
TRBJ2-2 . TRBV7-8 TRBD2 TGTGCCAGCAGTCGATTTCGCGAAATACGGGGGGGCCTCGGGGAGCTGTTTTTT CASSRFREIRGGLGELFF
TRBJ1-2 . TRBV5-1 . TGCGCCAGCAGCTTAAGAGGGTCCCACTATGGCTACACCTTC CASSLRGSHYGYTF
TRBJ1-5 . TRBV19 . TGTGCCAGTTCGGTGGATAATCAGCCCCAGCATTTT CASSVDNQPQHF
TRBJ2-1 . TRBV9 . TGTGCCAGCAGCGGAAATAGGCACAATGAGCAGTTCTTC CASSGNRHNEQFF
TRBJ2-3 . TRBV10-3 TRBD2 TGTGCCATCAATAGCGGGGGGGCTAATACGCAGTATTTT CAINSGGANTQYF
TRBJ2-7 . TRBV6-2/TRBV6-3 TRBD2 TGTGCCAGCAGTAACTTAGCGGGAGCCCCCTACGAGCAGTACTTC CASSNLAGAPYEQYF
TRBJ1-2 . TRBV28 TRBD1 TGTGCCAGCAGTTTGGGAGGGGGCGCCGGGGGCTACACCTTC CASSLGGGAGGYTF
TRBJ2-5 . TRBV28 . TGTGCCAGCAGTCCCCCTAGGGCAGGTCCACAAGAGACCCAGTACTTC CASSPPRAGPQETQYF
TRBJ1-2 . TRBV27 . TGTGCCAGCAGTTCAGGGAATTATGGCTACACCTTC CASSSGNYGYTF
TRBJ1-2 . TRBV7-8 TRBD1 TGTGCCAGCAGCTTAGGGACAGGGCTTTATGGCTACACCTTC CASSLGTGLYGYTF
TRBJ1-2 . TRBV6-5 . TGTGCCACCACCTATGTCGACTATGGCTACACCTTC CATTYVDYGYTF
TRBJ2-1 . TRBV2 TRBD2 TGTGCCAGCAGGGTGGGGCGGGAGTTCTACAATGAGCAGTTCTTC CASRVGREFYNEQFF
TRBJ2-7 few TRBV14 TRBD1 TGTGCCAGCAGCTCCCAGGACAGGGGCCACGAGCAGTACTTC CASSSQDRGHEQYF